Below are 5 T cell receptor beta chains sequenced from a single sample in a study of shared clonotypes between healthy human individuals. Sequencing was performed with immunoSEQ multiplex PCR; in TCRdb, only in-frame clones are kept and a portion is missing. The data show approximately 1,500,000 clones, over 95% seen once. The source material was naive CD4+ T cells sorted from blood. Specified subset: CD45RA+ positively selected. These receptors originate from a man younger than 45 in good health.

The chain links TRBV7-3 to TRBJ2-3; 8 bases line up with TRBD2. The germline V gene has CDR1 SGHTA and CDR2 FQGTGA. CDR3 length equals 16 residues. Trimming cost V 4 bases and J 0 bases; bases outside gene matches: 6. The CDR3 bases are TGTGCCAGCAGCTCTCATAGCGGGATTAGCACAGATACGCAGTATTTT. Translating gives CASSSHSGISTDTQYF.

In this sample, this clone turned up once. This chain links TRBV5-1 with TRBJ2-4; 9 nucleotides line up with TRBD1. Germline V gives CDR1 SGHRS, CDR2 YFSETQ. V lost 0 bases to trimming and J lost 8 bases; unmatched junction nucleotides: 6. This CDR3 is 15 amino acids long. The CDR3 nucleotides are TGCGCCAGCAGCTTGGAGGGACAGGGATCCGACATTCAGTACTTC. It is translated as CASSLEGQGSDIQYF.

Turning to this clone: The same CDR3 can be traced to other DNA sequences in this sample. V usage is TRBV11-2 and J usage is TRBJ2-7, with D unclear. The length of the CDR3 is 11 residues. Germline V gives CDR1 SGHAT, CDR2 FQNNGV. V gave up 4 bases and J gave up 3 bases, with 4 bases separating them. The CDR3 nucleotides are TGTGCCAGCAGCTCCATCTACGAGCAGTACTTC. It is translated as CASSSIYEQYF. Full variable domain (rest looked up from reference TRBV11-2 and TRBJ2-7): EAGVAQSPRYKIIEKRQSVAFWCNPISGHATLYWYQQILGQGPKLLIQFQNNGVVDDSQLPKDRFSAERLKGVDSTLKIQPAKLEDSAVYLCASSSIYEQYFGPGTRLTVT.

The V and J genes are TRBV9 and TRBJ1-1; the D is unclear. The V and J ends lost 3 bases and 10 bases respectively, with 22 bases between them. Per germline, CDR1 SGDLS and CDR2 YYNGEE. The CDR3 consists of 15 residues. CDR3 in amino acids: CASSALPGPTEPAFF. In DNA, the CDR3 is TGTGCCAGCAGCGCCTTACCCGGACCCACCGAGCCAGCTTTCTTT.

On this clone itself: Other DNA sequences of this sample code for an identical CDR3. The chain has TRBV18 and TRBJ2-7; D is unclear. Trimming took off 2 bases at V and 1 base at J, with 6 bases between the two ends. The CDR3 is 13 residues long. Looked up from germline, CDR1 is KGHSH and CDR2 is LQKENI. In DNA, the CDR3 is TGTGCCAGCTCACCAATAGGGTCCTACGAGCAGTACTTC. It encodes CASSPIGSYEQYF.